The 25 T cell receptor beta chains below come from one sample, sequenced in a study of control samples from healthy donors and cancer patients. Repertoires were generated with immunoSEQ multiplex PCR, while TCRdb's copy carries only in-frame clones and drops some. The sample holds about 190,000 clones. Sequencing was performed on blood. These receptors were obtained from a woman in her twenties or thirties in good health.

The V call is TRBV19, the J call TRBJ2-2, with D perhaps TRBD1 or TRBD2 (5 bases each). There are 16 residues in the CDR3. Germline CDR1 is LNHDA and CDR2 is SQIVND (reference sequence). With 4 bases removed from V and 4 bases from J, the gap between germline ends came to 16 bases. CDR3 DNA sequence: TGTGCCAGTAGTAACCCCCCAGGGAGTTTCACCGGGGAGCTGTTTTTT. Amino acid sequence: CASSNPPGSFTGELFF.

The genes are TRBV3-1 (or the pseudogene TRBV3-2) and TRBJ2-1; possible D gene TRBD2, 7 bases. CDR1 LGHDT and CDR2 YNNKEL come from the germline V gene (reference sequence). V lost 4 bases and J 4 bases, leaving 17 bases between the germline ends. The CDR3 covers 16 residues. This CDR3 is CASSLHGGGAYNEQFF. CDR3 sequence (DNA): TGTGCCAGCAGCCTCCACGGCGGGGGCGCTTACAATGAGCAGTTCTTC.

CDR3 sequence (DNA): TGTGCCAGCAGCTTAGAGGGGGTACCTGGAAACACCATATATTTT. Its protein product is CASSLEGVPGNTIYF. The gene calls are TRBV6-5 and TRBJ1-3, with D perhaps matching TRBD1 (6 bases). Per germline, CDR1 MNHEY and CDR2 SVGAGI. The CDR3 spans 15 residues. With 6 bases removed from V and 2 bases from J, the gap between germline ends came to 14 bases.

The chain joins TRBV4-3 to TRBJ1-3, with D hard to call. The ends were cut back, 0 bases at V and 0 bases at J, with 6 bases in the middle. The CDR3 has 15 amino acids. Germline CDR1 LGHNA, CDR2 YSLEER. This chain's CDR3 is CASSQDAVSGNTIYF. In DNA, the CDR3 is TGCGCCAGCAGCCAAGACGCCGTCTCTGGAAACACCATATATTTT.

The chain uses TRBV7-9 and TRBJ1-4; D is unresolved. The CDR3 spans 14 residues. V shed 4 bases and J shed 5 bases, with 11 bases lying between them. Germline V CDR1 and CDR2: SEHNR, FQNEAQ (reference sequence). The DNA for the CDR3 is TGTGCCAGCAGCTGGGCCGCGTTCAATGAAAAACTGTTTTTT. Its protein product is CASSWAAFNEKLFF.

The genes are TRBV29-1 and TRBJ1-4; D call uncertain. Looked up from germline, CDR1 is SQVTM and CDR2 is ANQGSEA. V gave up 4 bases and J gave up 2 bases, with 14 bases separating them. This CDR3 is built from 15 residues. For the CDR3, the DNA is TGCAGCGTTGCCGAACGGACGGCTACTAATGAAAAACTGTTTTTT. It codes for CSVAERTATNEKLFF.

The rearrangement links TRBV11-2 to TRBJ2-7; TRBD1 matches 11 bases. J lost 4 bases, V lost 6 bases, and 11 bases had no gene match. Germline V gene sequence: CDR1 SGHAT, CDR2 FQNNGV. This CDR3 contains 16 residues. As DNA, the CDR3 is TGTGCCAGCAGAAAAACCGGGACAGGGGGAGCTTACGAGCAGTACTTC. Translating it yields CASRKTGTGGAYEQYF.

The CDR3 nucleotides read TGTGCCAGCAGTTTAAGGGAGACAGGGTATGAGCAGTACTTC. It codes for CASSLRETGYEQYF. The chain has TRBV27 and TRBJ2-7, with 7 bases aligning to TRBD1. Germline assignment: CDR1 MNHEY and CDR2 SMNVEV (reference sequence). This CDR3 has 14 amino acids. Trimming cost V 2 bases and J 7 bases; bases outside gene matches: 8.

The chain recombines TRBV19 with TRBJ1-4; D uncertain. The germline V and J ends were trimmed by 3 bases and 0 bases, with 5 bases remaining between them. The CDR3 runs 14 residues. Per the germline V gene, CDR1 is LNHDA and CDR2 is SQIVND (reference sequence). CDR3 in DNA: TGTGCCAGTAGTATGATGGCAACTAATGAAAAACTGTTTTTT. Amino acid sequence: CASSMMATNEKLFF.

The CDR3 sequence is CASSHFALDTEAFF. The CDR3 bases are TGTGCCAGCAGCCATTTTGCACTGGACACTGAAGCTTTCTTT. The chain combines TRBV3-1 (or the pseudogene TRBV3-2) with TRBJ1-1; D gene ambiguous. This CDR3 spans 14 amino acids. V gave up 3 bases and J gave up 3 bases, with 11 bases separating them. Germline V gene lookup returns CDR1 LGHDT and CDR2 YNNKEL (reference sequence).

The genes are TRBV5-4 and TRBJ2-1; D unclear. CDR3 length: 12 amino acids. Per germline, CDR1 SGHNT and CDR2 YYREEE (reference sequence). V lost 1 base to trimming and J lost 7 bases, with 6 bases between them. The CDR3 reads CASSLPWNEQFF. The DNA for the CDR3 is TGTGCCAGCAGCTTGCCCTGGAATGAGCAGTTCTTC.

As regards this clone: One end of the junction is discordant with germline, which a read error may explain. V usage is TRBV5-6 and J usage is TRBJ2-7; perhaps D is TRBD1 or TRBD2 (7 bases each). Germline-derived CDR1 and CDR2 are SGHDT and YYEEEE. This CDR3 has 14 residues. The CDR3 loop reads CASSLAGGTVGAQF. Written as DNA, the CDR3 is TGTGCCAGCAGCTTGGCCGGGGGGACAGTGGGCGCACAGTTC.

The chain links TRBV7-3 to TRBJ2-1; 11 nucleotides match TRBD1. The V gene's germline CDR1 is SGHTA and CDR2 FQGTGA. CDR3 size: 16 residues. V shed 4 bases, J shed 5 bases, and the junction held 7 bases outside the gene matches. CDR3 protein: CASSSTGTGGHNEQFF. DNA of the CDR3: TGTGCCAGCAGCTCTACCGGGACAGGGGGACACAATGAGCAGTTCTTC.

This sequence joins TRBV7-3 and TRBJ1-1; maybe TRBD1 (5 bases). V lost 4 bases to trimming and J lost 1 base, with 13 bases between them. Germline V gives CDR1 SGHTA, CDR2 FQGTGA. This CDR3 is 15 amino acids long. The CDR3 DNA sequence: TGTGCCAGCAGCTCCATGGGGGGGACGAACACTGAAGCTTTCTTT. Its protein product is CASSSMGGTNTEAFF.

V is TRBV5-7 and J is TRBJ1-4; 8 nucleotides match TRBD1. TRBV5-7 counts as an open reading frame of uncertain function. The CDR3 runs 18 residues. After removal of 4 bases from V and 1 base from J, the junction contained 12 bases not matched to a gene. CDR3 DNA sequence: TGTGCCAGCAGCGACCCGGGACAGGTCTCTGGAACTAATGAAAAACTGTTTTTT. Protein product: CASSDPGQVSGTNEKLFF.

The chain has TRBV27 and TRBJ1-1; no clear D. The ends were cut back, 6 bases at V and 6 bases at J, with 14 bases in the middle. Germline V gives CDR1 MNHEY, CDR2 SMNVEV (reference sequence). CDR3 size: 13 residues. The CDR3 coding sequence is TGTGCCAGCAGAACGGCTGGTAAGGCTGAAGCTTTCTTT. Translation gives CASRTAGKAEAFF.

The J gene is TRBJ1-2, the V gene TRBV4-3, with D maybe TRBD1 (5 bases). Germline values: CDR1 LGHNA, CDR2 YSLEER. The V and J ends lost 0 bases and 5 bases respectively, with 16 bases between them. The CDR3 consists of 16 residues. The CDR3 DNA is TGCGCCAGCAGCCAAGAATATCAGGGACCCAAATATGGCTACACCTTC. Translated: CASSQEYQGPKYGYTF.

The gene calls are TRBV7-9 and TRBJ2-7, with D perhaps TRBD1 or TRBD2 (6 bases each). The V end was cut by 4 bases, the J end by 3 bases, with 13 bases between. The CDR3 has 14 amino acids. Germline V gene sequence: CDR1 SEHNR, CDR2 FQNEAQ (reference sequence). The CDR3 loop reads CASSYTGAFYEQYF. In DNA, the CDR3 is TGTGCCAGCAGCTATACGGGGGCCTTCTACGAGCAGTACTTC.

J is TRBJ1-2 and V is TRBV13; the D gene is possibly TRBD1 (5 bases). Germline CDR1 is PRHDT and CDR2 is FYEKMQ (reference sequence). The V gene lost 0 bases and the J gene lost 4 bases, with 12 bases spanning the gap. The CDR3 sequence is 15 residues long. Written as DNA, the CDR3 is TGTGCCAGCAGCTTAGGATTAGAGGGGCGCTATGGCTACACCTTC. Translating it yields CASSLGLEGRYGYTF.

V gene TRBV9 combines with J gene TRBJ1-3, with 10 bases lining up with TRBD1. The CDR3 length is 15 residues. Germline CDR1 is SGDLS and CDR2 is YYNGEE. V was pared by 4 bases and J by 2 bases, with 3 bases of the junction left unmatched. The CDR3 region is CASSLGTGAGNTIYF. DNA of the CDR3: TGTGCCAGCAGCCTCGGGACAGGGGCTGGAAACACCATATATTTT.

CDR3 coding DNA: TGTGCCAGCAGTTACAGGGGGCCCAACTACGAGCAGTACTTC. This gives the protein CASSYRGPNYEQYF. V is TRBV6-5 and J is TRBJ2-7; 7 nucleotides line up with TRBD1. CDR1 and CDR2 (germline): MNHEY, SVGAGI. V shed 2 bases and J 3 bases; nucleotides not matched to a gene: 4. This CDR3 contains 14 residues.

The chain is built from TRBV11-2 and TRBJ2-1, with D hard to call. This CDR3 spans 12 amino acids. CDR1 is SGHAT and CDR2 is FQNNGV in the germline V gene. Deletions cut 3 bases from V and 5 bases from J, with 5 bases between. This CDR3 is CASSFHNNEQFF. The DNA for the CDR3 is TGTGCCAGCAGCTTTCACAACAATGAGCAGTTCTTC.

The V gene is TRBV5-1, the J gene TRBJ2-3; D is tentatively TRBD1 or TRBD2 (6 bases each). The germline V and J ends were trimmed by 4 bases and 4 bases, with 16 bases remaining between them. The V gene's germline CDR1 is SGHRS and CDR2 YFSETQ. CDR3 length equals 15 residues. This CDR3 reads CASSREGGFADTQYF. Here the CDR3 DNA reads TGCGCCAGCAGCCGGGAAGGGGGGTTCGCAGATACGCAGTATTTT. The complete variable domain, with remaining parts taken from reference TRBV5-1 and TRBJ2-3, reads KAGVTQTPRYLIKTRGQQVTLSCSPISGHRSVSWYQQTPGQGLQFLFEYFSETQRNKGNFPGRFSGRQFSNSRSEMNVSTLELGDSALYLCASSREGGFADTQYFGPGTRLTVL.

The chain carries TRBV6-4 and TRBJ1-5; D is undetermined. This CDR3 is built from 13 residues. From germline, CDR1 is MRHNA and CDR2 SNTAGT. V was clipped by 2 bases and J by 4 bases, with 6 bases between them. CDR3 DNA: TGTGCCAGCAGTGACAGCGAGAATCAGCCCCAGCATTTT. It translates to CASSDSENQPQHF.

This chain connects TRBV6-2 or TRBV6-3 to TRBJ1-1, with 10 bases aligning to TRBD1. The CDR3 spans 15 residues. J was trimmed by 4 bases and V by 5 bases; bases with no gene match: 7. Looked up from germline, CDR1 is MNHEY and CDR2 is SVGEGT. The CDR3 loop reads CASSTPGQGFTEAFF. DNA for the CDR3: TGTGCCAGCAGTACACCGGGACAGGGGTTCACTGAAGCTTTCTTT.